The 21 T cell receptor beta chains below all came from one sample that was sequenced in a study of a mutant IDH1 vaccine in newly diagnosed glioma (dated by TCRdb to the early 2020s). These receptors are not linked to any known antigen. The time point label of this sample denotes: week 35, safety follow-up. A 20-mer mutant IDH1 peptide at 300 micrograms in Montanide made up each vaccine dose, which was injected subcutaneously together with topical imiquimod. The library was prepared using the immunoSEQ multiplex PCR assay. TCRdb stores this immuneACCESS table with in-frame sequences only. Part of the clones is absent; in the studies checked, under half of the shortfall reflects unresolved V genes, and no reason is known for the rest. The sample yields over 55,000 clones; 80% to 90% were counted once. The ten top clones hold less than 7% of the sample. Sequences were derived from PBMCs, sampled from a glioma patient whose treatment included an IDH1 peptide vaccine. These receptors were obtained from a man aged 40-55 years with glioma.

J is TRBJ2-1 and V is TRBV13; TRBD2 aligns across 11 bases. V dropped 5 bases and J dropped 3; count of bases not matched to a gene: 12. Germline CDR1 PRHDT, CDR2 FYEKMQ (reference sequence). This CDR3 is built from 18 residues. CDR3 bases: TGTGCCAGCAGCCTAACTAGCGGGAGAGGGGGGTTCTACAATGAGCAGTTCTTC. This translates into CASSLTSGRGGFYNEQFF.

V usage is TRBV19 and J usage is TRBJ1-1; possibly TRBD1 for D (6 bases). Germline loops: CDR1 LNHDA, CDR2 SQIVND (reference sequence). The V gene lost 6 bases and the J gene lost 1 base, with 9 bases spanning the gap. The CDR3 is 13 residues long. The DNA for the CDR3 is TGTGCCAGTAGCCCCAGGGGGAACACTGAAGCTTTCTTT. This codes for CASSPRGNTEAFF.

The chain is built from TRBV4-1 and TRBJ1-6; the match to TRBD1 covers 9 bases. CDR1 is MGHRA and CDR2 is YSYEKL in the germline V gene. This CDR3 contains 16 residues. V lost 4 bases and J lost 8; bases outside the gene matches: 9. The CDR3 nucleotides are TGCGCCAGCAGCCGGGAGGGACAGGGTCTCGATTCACCCCTCCACTTT. This translates into CASSREGQGLDSPLHF.

CDR3 sequence: CASSLQALGAGPNEQFF. The CDR3 DNA reads as TGTGCCAGCAGCCTACAGGCGCTTGGGGCGGGACCCAATGAGCAGTTCTTC. The chain carries TRBV11-2 and TRBJ2-1; TRBD2 might be the D (6 bases). Looked up from germline, CDR1 is SGHAT and CDR2 is FQNNGV. The ends were cut back, 5 bases at V and 6 bases at J, with 23 bases in the middle. This CDR3 is built from 17 residues.

The V call is TRBV29-1, the J call TRBJ2-2; TRBD2 matches 7 bases. The CDR3 is 14 residues long. J lost 5 bases, V lost 7 bases, and 10 bases had no gene match. Per germline, CDR1 SQVTM and CDR2 ANQGSEA. Here the CDR3 reads CSARTGRGTGELFF. The CDR3 DNA reads as TGCAGCGCCCGGACGGGGCGGGGGACCGGGGAGCTGTTTTTT.

The chain joins TRBV21-1 to TRBJ2-7. TRBV21-1 is a pseudogene segment. The CDR3 consists of 15 residues. This chain's CDR3 is CASKVRDPFSYEQYF. For the CDR3, the DNA is TGTGCCAGCAAAGTAAGGGACCCGTTCTCCTACGAGCAGTACTTC.

This clone was counted only a few times. This rearrangement joins TRBV7-8 to TRBJ2-3, with a weak D call TRBD2 (5 bases). The CDR3 loop spans 15 amino acids. In germline, CDR1 is SGHVS, CDR2 FQNEAQ. V dropped 5 bases and J dropped 0 bases, with 12 bases sitting between them. The CDR3 loop is CASSPGGLSTDTQYF. The CDR3 nucleotides read TGTGCCAGCAGCCCTGGAGGCCTGAGCACAGATACGCAGTATTTT.

This clone has a handful of counts. This rearrangement joins TRBV5-4 to TRBJ1-2; D not resolved. The CDR3 runs to 12 residues. From germline, CDR1 is SGHNT and CDR2 YYREEE (reference sequence). V gave up 6 bases and J gave up 0 bases, with 6 bases separating them. DNA of the CDR3: TGTGCCAGCACCCATCCTAACTATGGCTACACCTTC. Its protein is CASTHPNYGYTF.

The V and J genes are TRBV7-2 and TRBJ1-1, with D tentatively TRBD1 (5 bases). The germline V gene encodes CDR1 SGHTA and CDR2 FQGNSA. The V gene lost 1 base and the J gene lost 1 base, with 10 bases spanning the gap. This CDR3 is 15 amino acids long. The CDR3: CASSLDAGTNTEAFF. DNA for the CDR3: TGTGCCAGCAGCTTAGATGCAGGGACGAACACTGAAGCTTTCTTT.

This clone was counted once. CDR3 nucleotide sequence: TGTGCCAGCAGTGGCCAGGAGGTAGGGAACACTGAAGCTTTCTTT. It is translated as CASSGQEVGNTEAFF. V usage is TRBV25-1 and J usage is TRBJ1-1; D is unclear. CDR1 is MGHDK, CDR2 SYGVNS, per germline. The CDR3 sequence is 15 residues long. V was cut by 4 bases and J by 1 base, with 13 bases left in between.

As for this clone: The sample contains more than one DNA sequence encoding this CDR3. The J gene is TRBJ2-1, the V gene TRBV10-1, with TRBD2 identical over 11 bases. Unmatched junction bases numbered 7, after V lost 6 bases and J lost 0 bases. The CDR3 is 17 residues long. Germline CDR1 reads WNHNN; CDR2 reads SYGVQD (reference sequence). This chain's CDR3 is CASSLLAGASSYNEQFF. The DNA for the CDR3 is TGCGCCAGCAGCTTACTAGCGGGGGCCAGCTCCTACAATGAGCAGTTCTTC.

This chain connects TRBV5-1 to TRBJ1-1, with 7 bases lining up with TRBD1. The germline V gene encodes CDR1 SGHRS and CDR2 YFSETQ. There are 15 residues in the CDR3. Unmatched junction bases numbered 6, after V lost 4 bases and J lost 0 bases. DNA of the CDR3: TGCGCCAGCAGCCGGGGGACAGCCATGAACACTGAAGCTTTCTTT. As protein: CASSRGTAMNTEAFF.

The genes are TRBV2 and TRBJ2-2; maybe TRBD2 (5 bases). Trimming left V 7 bases short and J 0 bases short, with 12 bases between. This CDR3 comprises 15 residues. CDR1 and CDR2 from the germline V gene are SNHLY and FYNNEI. CDR3 amino acids: CASTSGGSNTGELFF. DNA for the CDR3: TGTGCCAGCACCAGCGGCGGCTCGAACACCGGGGAGCTGTTTTTT.

This sequence joins TRBV6-1 and TRBJ1-2; tentatively, D is TRBD1 (5 bases). Deletions cut 7 bases from V and 2 bases from J, with 17 bases between. Germline V CDR1 and CDR2: MNHNS, SASEGT. The CDR3 covers 15 residues. The CDR3 sequence: CASTQRDGTNYGYTF. CDR3 coding DNA: TGTGCCAGCACCCAAAGGGACGGCACAAACTATGGCTACACCTTC.

This clone was counted many times. This chain uses TRBV4-2 with TRBJ2-3; 8 bases are shared with TRBD2. CDR3 size: 15 residues. After removal of 0 bases from V and 2 bases from J, the junction contained 1 base not matched to a gene. CDR1 is LGHNA, CDR2 YNFKEQ, per germline. The CDR3 spells CASSQELAVTDTQYF. CDR3 nucleotide sequence: TGTGCCAGCAGCCAAGAACTAGCGGTCACAGATACGCAGTATTTT.

This clone is large (0.1 to 1%) within its sample. V and J are TRBV4-2 and TRBJ2-7; D could derive from TRBD1 or TRBD2 (6 bases each). CDR1 and CDR2 from the germline V gene are LGHNA and YNFKEQ. V shed 0 bases and J shed 7 bases, with 19 bases lying between them. The CDR3 runs 16 residues. CDR3 DNA sequence: TGTGCCAGCAGCCAAGATGGGGTGGGAAGGGGGAGGGAGCAGTACTTC. Its translation is CASSQDGVGRGREQYF.

The rearrangement links TRBV5-6 to TRBJ1-1, with D possibly being TRBD1 (5 bases). Germline V CDR1 and CDR2: SGHDT, YYEEEE. Trimming stripped 0 bases from V and 0 bases from J, with 9 bases between. This CDR3 contains 15 residues. This CDR3 is CASSLADRLNTEAFF. CDR3 sequence (DNA): TGTGCCAGCAGCTTGGCCGACAGATTGAACACTGAAGCTTTCTTT.

This clone was found many times. CDR3 protein: CASSRRGMNTEAFF. CDR3 sequence (DNA): TGTGCCAGCAGCCGCAGGGGGATGAACACTGAAGCTTTCTTT. The genes are TRBV6-5 and TRBJ1-1; 7 positions match TRBD1. Unmatched junction bases numbered 4, after V lost 6 bases and J lost 0 bases. From germline, CDR1 is MNHEY and CDR2 SVGAGI. This CDR3 is built from 14 residues.

The CDR3 loop reads CASRAGTGLVEQYF. As DNA, the CDR3 is TGTGCCAGCAGGGCCGGGACAGGGTTGGTCGAGCAGTACTTC. The chain carries TRBV2 and TRBJ2-7; 9 bases line up with TRBD1. The V segment lost 6 bases and the J segment 6 bases; nucleotides outside the gene matches: 9. CDR1 and CDR2 (germline): SNHLY, FYNNEI. The CDR3 loop spans 14 amino acids.

The rearrangement links TRBV29-1 to TRBJ2-7; D perhaps matches TRBD1 (5 bases). V lost 0 bases to trimming and J lost 2 bases, with 11 bases between them. The CDR3 loop spans 14 amino acids. The germline CDR1 and CDR2 sequences are SQVTM and ANQGSEA. CDR3 coding DNA: TGCAGCGTTGAAGATTTTACAGGTACCTACGAGCAGTACTTC. Amino acid sequence: CSVEDFTGTYEQYF.

The V gene is TRBV29-1, the J gene TRBJ1-2; D unresolved. The CDR3 has 12 amino acids. Germline CDR1 is SQVTM and CDR2 is ANQGSEA. The V and J ends lost 0 bases and 0 bases respectively, with 2 bases between them. Written as DNA, the CDR3 is TGCAGCGTTGAAGACCCTAACTATGGCTACACCTTC. Translating it yields CSVEDPNYGYTF.